This TCR beta chain was sequenced in a study of T cells after yellow fever vaccination (dated by TCRdb to between 2018 and 2021). Study-level background: Libraries from fractions with low cell numbers were prepared with the SMART-Seq v4 Ultra Low Input RNA kit. Bulk TCR alpha and beta repertoires were sequenced longitudinally to track T-cell clones before and after primary and booster YFV17D yellow fever vaccination. Two healthy male donors made up the cohort, one aged 18 to 30 years and the other aged 30 to 40 years. Blood samples were taken at several timepoints before and after primary and secondary immunization, and bulk PBMC replicates and cell subsets were isolated. Overall study outcomes, separate from this receptor: Compared with the primary T-cell response, the secondary T-cell response was weaker but faster, peaking on day 5 rather than day 15. A small fraction of clonotypes showed up in both the CD4 and CD8 compartments, probably as a result of convergent recombination. Computational filtering was required because FACS-sorted repertoires could contain abundant contaminating clonotypes from the bulk population. After the booster, most of the clones that had expanded following primary vaccination were detected again (almost 98% of CD4 and 80% to 90% of CD8), which suggests that memory was broadly maintained. Because the study included only a couple of donors, the extent to which the findings can be generalized is limited.

The treatment or condition label here, explained by the study, means: live attenuated yellow fever vaccine strain. Two biological replicates of bulk PBMCs were collected at each blood-draw timepoint. PBMCs were isolated from peripheral blood using a standard Ficoll-Paque protocol. TriZol was used to extract RNA from bulk PBMCs, CD4 and CD8 fractions, and dextramer-positive and dextramer-negative fractions. TCR cDNA was synthesized by 5'RACE template switching, through which a universal primer site and unique molecular identifiers were introduced. Priming for cDNA synthesis came from both the TCR alpha and TCR beta constant segments. Two PCR steps were used to amplify libraries, with sample barcodes and sequencing adapters being added in the second step. Sequencing of the libraries was done on either Illumina HiSeq 2500 (2x100 bp) or NovaSeq (2x150 bp). From the authors' description of their analysis: Reads were demultiplexed and collapsed into UMI consensus sequences with MIGEC, and V(D)J alignment was performed with MiXCR. Using edgeR on replicate PBMC samples, clonotypes were called vaccine-responding if FDR was below 0.01 and the log2 fold change was above 5 up to day 15. Bulk clonotypes were assigned CD4 or CD8 identity according to which sequenced CD4 or CD8 repertoire held them at higher abundance. Starting from the raw public reads, TCRdb applied fastp trimming at Q25, assembled clones with MiXCR and retained in-frame beta chains. Here each entry gathers all rows of one CDR3 protein and keeps the most common genes and DNA. It is TCRdb's table, rather than the study itself, that gives the V and J calls and clone size. Across this sample there are some 560,000 distinct CDR3 sequences, with roughly a sixth seen only once. The biggest ten clones account for around a sixth of the sample.

Here V drops 1 base and J drops 1 base, and the junction holds 13 bases not matched to any gene. There are 20 amino acids in the CDR3, from cysteine to phenylalanine inclusive. The entry retains the CDR3 DNA only, 60 bases that are in frame from base 1. Remarks on this clonotype: No cognate antigen has been identified for it. It has no much larger one-base neighbor in the sample; base qualities were not kept.

Recombination joined TRBV12-3 or TRBV12-4 with TRBJ2-4, and 10 bases in between align with TRBD1. The receptor comes from a man aged 18 to 30 who received the YFV17D yellow fever vaccine. Sequences were derived from PBMCs, sampled 5 to 6 days after the first yellow fever vaccination. Here the CDR3 is given as CASSLGTGGYRYVAKNIQYF. The DNA is as follows: TGTGCCAGCAGTTTAGGGACAGGGGGATATCGGTATGTGGCCAAAAACATTCAGTACTTC.